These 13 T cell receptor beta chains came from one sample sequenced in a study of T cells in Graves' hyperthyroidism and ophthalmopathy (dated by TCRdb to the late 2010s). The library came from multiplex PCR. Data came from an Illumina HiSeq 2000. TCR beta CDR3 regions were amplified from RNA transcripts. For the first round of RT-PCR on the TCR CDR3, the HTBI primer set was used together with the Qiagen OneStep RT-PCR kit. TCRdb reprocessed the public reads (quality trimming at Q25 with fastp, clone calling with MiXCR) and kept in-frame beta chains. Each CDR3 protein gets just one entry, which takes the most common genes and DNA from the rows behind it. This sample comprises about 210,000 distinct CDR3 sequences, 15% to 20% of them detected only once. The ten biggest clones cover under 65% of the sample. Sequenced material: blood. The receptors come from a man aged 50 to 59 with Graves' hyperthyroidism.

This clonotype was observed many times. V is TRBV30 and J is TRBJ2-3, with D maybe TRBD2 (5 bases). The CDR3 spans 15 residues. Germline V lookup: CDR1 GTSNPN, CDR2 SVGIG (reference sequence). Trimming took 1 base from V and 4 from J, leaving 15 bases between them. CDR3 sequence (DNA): TGTGCCTGGAGTGCCCCCCCCCGGGATTCAGATACGCAGTATTTT. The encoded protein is CAWSAPPRDSDTQYF.

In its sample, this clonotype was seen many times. In DNA, the CDR3 is TGCGCCAGCAGTGATCCATGGACTAGCGGCTACGAGCAGTACTTC. Amino acid sequence: CASSDPWTSGYEQYF. J is TRBJ2-7 and V is TRBV10-2, with TRBD2 identical over 10 bases. Germline CDR1 reads WSHSY; CDR2 reads SAAADI. With V trimmed by 3 bases and J by 3 bases, 5 bases remained unmatched. CDR3 length equals 15 residues.

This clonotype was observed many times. This chain's CDR3 is CASSFRGRETSFLFSSTDTQYF. CDR3 bases: TGTGCCAGCAGCTTCAGGGGGCGGGAGACTAGCTTCCTTTTCTCTAGCACAGATACGCAGTATTTT. The chain links TRBV5-5 to TRBJ2-3; possibly TRBD1 for D (8 bases). This CDR3 is built from 22 residues. The germline V gene has CDR1 SGHKS and CDR2 YYEKEE (reference sequence). With 2 bases removed from V and 0 bases from J, the gap between germline ends came to 31 bases.

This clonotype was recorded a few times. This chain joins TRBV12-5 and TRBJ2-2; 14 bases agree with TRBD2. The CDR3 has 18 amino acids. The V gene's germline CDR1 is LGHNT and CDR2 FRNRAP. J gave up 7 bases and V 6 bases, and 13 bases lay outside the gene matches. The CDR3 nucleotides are TGTGCTAGTGGGTCCCGGGGGACTAGCGGGAGCGGTAGCGGGGAGCTGTTTTTT. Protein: CASGSRGTSGSGSGELFF.

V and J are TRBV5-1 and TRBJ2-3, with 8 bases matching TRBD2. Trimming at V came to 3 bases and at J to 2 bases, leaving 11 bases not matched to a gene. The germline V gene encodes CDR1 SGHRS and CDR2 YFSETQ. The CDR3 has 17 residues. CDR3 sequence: CASSYRLAGRITDTQYF. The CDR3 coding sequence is TGCGCCAGCAGCTATCGTTTAGCGGGAAGGATCACAGATACGCAGTATTTT.

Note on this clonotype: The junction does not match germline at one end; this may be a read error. The CDR3 loop is CAISPGISGNTIYF. The CDR3 region has the DNA TGTGCCATCAGTCCCGGGATCTCTGGAAACACCATATATTTT. V and J are TRBV28 and TRBJ1-3; D unresolved. Germline CDR1 MDHEN, CDR2 SYDVKM. The CDR3 has 14 residues.

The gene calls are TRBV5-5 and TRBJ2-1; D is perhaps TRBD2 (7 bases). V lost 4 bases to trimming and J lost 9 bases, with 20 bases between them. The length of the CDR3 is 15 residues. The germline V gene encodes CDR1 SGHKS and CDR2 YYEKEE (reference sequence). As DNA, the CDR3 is TGTGCCAGCAGCATTAGGGGGTCGGGGGGTGTTGAGCAGTTCTTC. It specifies CASSIRGSGGVEQFF. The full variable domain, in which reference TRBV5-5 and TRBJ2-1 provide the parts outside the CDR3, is DAGVTQSPTHLIKTRGQQVTLRCSPISGHKSVSWYQQVLGQGPQFIFQYYEKEERGRGNFPDRFSARQFPNYSSELNVNALLLGDSALYLCASSIRGSGGVEQFFGPGTRLTVL.

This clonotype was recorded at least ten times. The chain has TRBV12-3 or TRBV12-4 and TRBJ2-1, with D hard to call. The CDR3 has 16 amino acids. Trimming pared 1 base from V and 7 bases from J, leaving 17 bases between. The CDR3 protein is CASSLEARALWNEQFF. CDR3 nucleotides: TGTGCCAGCAGTTTAGAAGCCCGGGCCCTTTGGAATGAGCAGTTCTTC.

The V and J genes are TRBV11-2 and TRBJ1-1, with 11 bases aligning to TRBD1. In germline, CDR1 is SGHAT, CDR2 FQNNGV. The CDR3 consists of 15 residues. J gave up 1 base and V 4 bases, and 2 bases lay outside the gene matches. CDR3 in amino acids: CASSSGQGANTEAFF. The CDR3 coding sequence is TGTGCCAGCAGCTCTGGACAGGGGGCGAACACTGAAGCTTTCTTT. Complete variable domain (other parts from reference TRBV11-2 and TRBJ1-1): EAGVAQSPRYKIIEKRQSVAFWCNPISGHATLYWYQQILGQGPKLLIQFQNNGVVDDSQLPKDRFSAERLKGVDSTLKIQPAKLEDSAVYLCASSSGQGANTEAFFGQGTRLTVV.

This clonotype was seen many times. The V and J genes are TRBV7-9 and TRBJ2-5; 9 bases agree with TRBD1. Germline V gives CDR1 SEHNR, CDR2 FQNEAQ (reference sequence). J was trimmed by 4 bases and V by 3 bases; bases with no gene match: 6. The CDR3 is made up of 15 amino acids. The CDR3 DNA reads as TGTGCCAGCAGCTTCTTACAGGGGGCCTTAGAGACCCAGTACTTC. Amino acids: CASSFLQGALETQYF.

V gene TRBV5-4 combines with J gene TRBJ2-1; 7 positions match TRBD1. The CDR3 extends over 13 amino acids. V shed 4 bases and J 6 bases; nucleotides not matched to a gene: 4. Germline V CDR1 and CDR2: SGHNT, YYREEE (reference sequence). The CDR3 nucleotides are TGTGCCAGCAGCCGAGGACAGGTCAATGAGCAGTTCTTC. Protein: CASSRGQVNEQFF.

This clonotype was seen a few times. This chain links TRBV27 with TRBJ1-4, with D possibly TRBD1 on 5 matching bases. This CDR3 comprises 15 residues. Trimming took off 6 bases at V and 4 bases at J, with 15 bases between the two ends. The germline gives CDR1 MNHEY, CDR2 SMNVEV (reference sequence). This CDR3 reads CASSSRGPYNEKLFF. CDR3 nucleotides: TGTGCCAGCAGCTCCCGGGGACCTTATAATGAAAAACTGTTTTTT. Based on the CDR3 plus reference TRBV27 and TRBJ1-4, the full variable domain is EAQVTQNPRYLITVTGKKLTVTCSQNMNHEYMSWYRQDPGLGLRQIYYSMNVEVTDKGDVPEGYKVSRKEKRNFPLILESPSPNQTSLYFCASSSRGPYNEKLFFGSGTQLSVL.

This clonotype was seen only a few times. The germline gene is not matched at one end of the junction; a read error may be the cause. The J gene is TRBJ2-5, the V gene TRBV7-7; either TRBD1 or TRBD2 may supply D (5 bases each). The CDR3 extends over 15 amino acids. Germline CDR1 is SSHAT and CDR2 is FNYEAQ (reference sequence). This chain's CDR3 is CASSLVGQRGETQYF. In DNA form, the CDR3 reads TGTGCTAGCAGCTTAGTGGGGCAGAGAGGGGAGACCCAGTACTTC.